This T cell receptor beta chain was captured by sequencing in a study of blood T cell repertoires in COVID-19 (dated by TCRdb to the early 2020s). About the study as a whole: Samples from collaborators originated in the United States, Italy and Spain and spanned both the acute and convalescent phases of COVID-19. Nearly every sample came with metadata listing a de-identified subject ID, COVID-19 status, age in years and sex. HLA class I and class II types, where available, came from metadata supplied by the sample provider rather than from assay-based typing. The repertoires were released in a freely available public database intended as a resource for research on the immune response to SARS-CoV-2. The dataset comprised deeply sampled blood TCRbeta repertoires from subjects exposed to, actively infected with, or recovered from COVID-19. The material from the prospective study consisted of cDNA or gDNA derived from T cells, B-cell-depleted T cells, or PBMCs. The samples were drawn from the first 160 participants of the ongoing ImmuneRACE study and from over a thousand subjects provided by 6 global collaborators.

Remarks on this clone: The specificity of this receptor is unknown. No base quality values were provided; no much bigger clone lies one nucleotide off.

The collaborating institutions used their own protocols to collect whole blood in K2EDTA tubes. For TCRbeta analysis, collaborators shipped samples in one of three forms: frozen whole blood, isolated PBMCs, or DNA extracted from either of those sample types. The immunoSEQ Assay, a bias-controlled multiplex PCR, was used to amplify TCRbeta CDR3 regions from genomic DNA. Per the source publication's procedure: The number of nucleated cells in each sample was estimated from the amplification of reference gene primers within the assay. To quantify the absolute abundance of each unique TCRbeta CDR3 rearrangement, sequence reads were collapsed and filtered. Productive Simpson clonality was computed per sample as the square root of Simpson's diversity index over productive rearrangements. The source is immuneACCESS, and TCRdb retained only in-frame sequences with V and J called. Part of the clones is not carried over; for the studies checked, unresolved V genes explain less than half of this, and the remainder is unexplained. V, J and clone size were drawn from that table, and D and trimming were deduced from the DNA. The sample table lists some 78,000 clones, more than 80% of them with a count of one. The top ten hold around 26% of the sample.

Results and caveats for the whole study, not just this receptor: How much clinical and demographic metadata was included differed by source and by participant, and the metadata was provided uncurated.

This clonotype was sampled from a man between 50 and 59 years old with active or convalescent COVID-19. Sample: peripheral blood.

The DNA sequence is as follows: TGTGCCAGCACCCCTCCCCGGGGCTACAATGAGCAGTTCTTC. It translates to CASTPPRGYNEQFF. Here the chain combines TRBV28 and TRBJ2-1; matching of 5 bases hints at TRBD2 as the D gene. The CDR3, cysteine through phenylalanine, is 14 amino acids long. The read is trimmed to its CDR3 DNA, 42 bases read in frame from base 1. Between the V and J ends, shortened by 7 bases and 3 bases respectively, the junction contains 13 bases. The germline V gene yields MDHEN for CDR1 and SYDVKM for CDR2.